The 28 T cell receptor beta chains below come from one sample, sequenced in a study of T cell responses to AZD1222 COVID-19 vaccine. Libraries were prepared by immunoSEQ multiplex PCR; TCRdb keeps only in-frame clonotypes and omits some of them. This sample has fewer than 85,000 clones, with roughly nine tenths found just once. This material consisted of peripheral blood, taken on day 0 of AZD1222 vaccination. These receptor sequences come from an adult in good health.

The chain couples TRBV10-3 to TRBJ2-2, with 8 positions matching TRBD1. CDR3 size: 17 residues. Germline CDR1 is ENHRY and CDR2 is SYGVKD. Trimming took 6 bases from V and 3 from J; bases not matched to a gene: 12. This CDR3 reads CAIREGRGRPYTGELFF. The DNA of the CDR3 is TGTGCCATCAGGGAGGGCAGGGGGCGACCGTACACCGGGGAGCTGTTTTTT.

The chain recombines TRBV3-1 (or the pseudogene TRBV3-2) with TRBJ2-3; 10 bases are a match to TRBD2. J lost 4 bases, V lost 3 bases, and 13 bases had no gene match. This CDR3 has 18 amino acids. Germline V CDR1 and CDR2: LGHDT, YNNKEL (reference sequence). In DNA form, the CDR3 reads TGTGCCAGCAGCCATGAGCGGGGGGGCGTTTTTCGTCCAGATACGCAGTATTTT. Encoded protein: CASSHERGGVFRPDTQYF.

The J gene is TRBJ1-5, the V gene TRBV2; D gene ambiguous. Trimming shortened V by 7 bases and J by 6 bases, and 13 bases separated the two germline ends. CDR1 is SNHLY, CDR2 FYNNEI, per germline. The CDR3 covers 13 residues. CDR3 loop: CASIGVRSQPQHF. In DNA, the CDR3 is TGTGCCAGCATTGGGGTCAGGAGTCAGCCCCAGCATTTT.

Here the CDR3 reads CASRWDRAYEQYF. DNA for the CDR3: TGTGCCAGCAGGTGGGACAGGGCCTACGAGCAGTACTTC. This sequence joins TRBV11-2 and TRBJ2-7; TRBD1 matches at 9 bases. The CDR3 is made up of 13 amino acids. Germline CDR1 reads SGHAT; CDR2 reads FQNNGV. V was pared by 6 bases and J by 2 bases, with 2 bases of the junction left unmatched.

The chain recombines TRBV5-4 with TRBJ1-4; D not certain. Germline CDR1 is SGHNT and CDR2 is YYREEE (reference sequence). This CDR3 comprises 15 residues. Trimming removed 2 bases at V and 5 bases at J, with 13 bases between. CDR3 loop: CASSFGGKQNEKLFF. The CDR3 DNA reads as TGTGCCAGCAGCTTCGGAGGAAAGCAGAATGAAAAACTGTTTTTT.

As DNA, the CDR3 is TGCGCCAGCGCCGCGGTCAGTCCACTCTCTGGGGCCAACGTCCTGACTTTC. Translated, it gives CASAAVSPLSGANVLTF. The chain has TRBV5-1 and TRBJ2-6; D is unresolved. CDR1 SGHRS and CDR2 YFSETQ come from the germline V gene. V was clipped by 7 bases and J by 0 bases, with 17 bases between them. The CDR3 is 17 residues long.

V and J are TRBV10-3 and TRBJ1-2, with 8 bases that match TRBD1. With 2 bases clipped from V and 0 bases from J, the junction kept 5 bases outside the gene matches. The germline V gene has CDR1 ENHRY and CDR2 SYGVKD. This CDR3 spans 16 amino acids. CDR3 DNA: TGTGCCATCAGTGAGGACAGGGGATTATCTAACTATGGCTACACCTTC. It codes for CAISEDRGLSNYGYTF.

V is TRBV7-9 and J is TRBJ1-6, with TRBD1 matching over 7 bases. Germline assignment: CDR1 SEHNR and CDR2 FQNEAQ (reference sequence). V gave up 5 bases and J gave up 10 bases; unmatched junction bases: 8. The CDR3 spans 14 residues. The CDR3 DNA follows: TGTGCCAGCAGCCCCCGGGACAGCGCATCACCCCTCCACTTT. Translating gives CASSPRDSASPLHF.

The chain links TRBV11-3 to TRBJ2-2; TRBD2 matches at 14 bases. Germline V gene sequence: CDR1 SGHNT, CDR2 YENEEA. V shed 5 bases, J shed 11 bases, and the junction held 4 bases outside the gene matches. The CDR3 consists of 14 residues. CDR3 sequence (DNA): TGTGCCAGCAGCACAGGGACTAGCGGGGGTGAGCTGTTTTTT. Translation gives CASSTGTSGGELFF.

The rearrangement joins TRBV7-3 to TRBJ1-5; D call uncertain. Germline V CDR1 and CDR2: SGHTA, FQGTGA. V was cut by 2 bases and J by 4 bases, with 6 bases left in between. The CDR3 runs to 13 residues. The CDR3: CASSLSGNQPQHF. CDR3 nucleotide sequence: TGTGCCAGCAGCTTATCGGGTAATCAGCCCCAGCATTTT.

The CDR3 protein is CASSAAGSSGNTIYF. The CDR3 DNA is TGTGCCAGCAGCGCAGCCGGATCCTCTGGAAACACCATATATTTT. The V gene is TRBV9, the J gene TRBJ1-3; no clear D. The CDR3 sequence is 15 residues long. Germline-derived CDR1 and CDR2 are SGDLS and YYNGEE. V lost 3 bases and J lost 0, with 10 bases in between.

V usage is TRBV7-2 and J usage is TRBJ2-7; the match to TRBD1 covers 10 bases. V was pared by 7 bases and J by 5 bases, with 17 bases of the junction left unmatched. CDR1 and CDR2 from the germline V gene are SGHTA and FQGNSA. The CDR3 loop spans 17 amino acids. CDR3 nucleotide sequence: TGTGCCAGCACCCCACTTTCTTGGGGGACAGGGGTCCACGAGCAGTACTTC. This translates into CASTPLSWGTGVHEQYF.

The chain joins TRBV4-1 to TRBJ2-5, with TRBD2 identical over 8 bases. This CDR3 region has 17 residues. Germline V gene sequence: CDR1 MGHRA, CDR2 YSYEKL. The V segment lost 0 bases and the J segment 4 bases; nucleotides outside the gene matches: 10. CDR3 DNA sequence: TGCGCCAGCAGCCAAGATTCTCGTCCGGGAGGGAGAGAGACCCAGTACTTC. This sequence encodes CASSQDSRPGGRETQYF.

CDR3 DNA sequence: TGTGCCAGCAGCCCTCCCGGGATGAACACTGAAGCTTTCTTT. Translating gives CASSPPGMNTEAFF. This rearrangement joins TRBV13 to TRBJ1-1; D ambiguous. Germline V gene sequence: CDR1 PRHDT, CDR2 FYEKMQ (reference sequence). Trimming took 5 bases from V and 0 from J, leaving 10 bases between them. The CDR3 is 14 amino acids. The full variable domain, with the rest looked up from reference TRBV13 and TRBJ1-1, is AAGVIQSPRHLIKEKRETATLKCYPIPRHDTVYWYQQGPGQDPQFLISFYEKMQSDKGSIPDRFSAQQFSDYHSELNMSSLELGDSALYFCASSPPGMNTEAFFGQGTRLTVV.

CDR3 DNA: TGCGCCAGCAGCTATGGACAGGGTGGCTATGGCTACACCTTC. Residues: CASSYGQGGYGYTF. The chain joins TRBV5-1 to TRBJ1-2; 8 bases map to TRBD1. The length of the CDR3 is 14 residues. The junction had 5 bases not matched to a gene; V was cut back by 3 bases and J by 4 bases. Per germline, CDR1 SGHRS and CDR2 YFSETQ.

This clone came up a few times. The CDR3: CASSFETRVEQFF. As DNA, the CDR3 is TGTGCCAGCAGCTTTGAGACTAGGGTTGAGCAGTTCTTC. The chain recombines TRBV11-2 with TRBJ2-1; tentative D call: TRBD2 (6 bases). V dropped 3 bases and J dropped 9 bases, with 12 bases sitting between them. In germline, CDR1 is SGHAT, CDR2 FQNNGV. This CDR3 is 13 amino acids long.

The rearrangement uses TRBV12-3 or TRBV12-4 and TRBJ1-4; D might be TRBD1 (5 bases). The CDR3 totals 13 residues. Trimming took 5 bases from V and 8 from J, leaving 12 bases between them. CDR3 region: CASSLIWGEKLFF. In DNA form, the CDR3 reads TGTGCCAGCAGTCTCATTTGGGGGGAAAAACTGTTTTTT.

CDR3 in amino acids: CASSLSGNPNEKLFF. The CDR3 region has the DNA TGTGCCAGCAGCTTGTCAGGGAATCCTAATGAAAAACTGTTTTTT. This rearrangement joins TRBV5-4 to TRBJ1-4; a possible D gene is TRBD1 (5 bases). Trimming left V 1 base short and J 3 bases short, with 10 bases between. Germline assignment: CDR1 SGHNT and CDR2 YYREEE (reference sequence). This CDR3 comprises 15 residues. The whole variable domain, remainder taken from reference TRBV5-4 and TRBJ1-4, is ETGVTQSPTHLIKTRGQQVTLRCSSQSGHNTVSWYQQALGQGPQFIFQYYREEENGRGNFPPRFSGLQFPNYSSELNVNALELDDSALYLCASSLSGNPNEKLFFGSGTQLSVL.

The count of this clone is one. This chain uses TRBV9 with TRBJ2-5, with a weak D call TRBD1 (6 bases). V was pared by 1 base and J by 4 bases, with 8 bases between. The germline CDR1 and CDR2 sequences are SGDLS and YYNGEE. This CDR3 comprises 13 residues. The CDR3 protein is CASSVQGSETQYF. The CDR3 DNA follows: TGTGCCAGCAGCGTACAGGGGTCAGAGACCCAGTACTTC.

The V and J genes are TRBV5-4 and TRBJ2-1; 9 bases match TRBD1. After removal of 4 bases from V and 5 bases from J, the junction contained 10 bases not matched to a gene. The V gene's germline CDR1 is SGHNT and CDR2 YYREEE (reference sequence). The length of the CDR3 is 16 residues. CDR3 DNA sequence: TGTGCCAGCAGCCCCTCAGGACAGGGGTGGGACAATGAGCAGTTCTTC. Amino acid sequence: CASSPSGQGWDNEQFF.

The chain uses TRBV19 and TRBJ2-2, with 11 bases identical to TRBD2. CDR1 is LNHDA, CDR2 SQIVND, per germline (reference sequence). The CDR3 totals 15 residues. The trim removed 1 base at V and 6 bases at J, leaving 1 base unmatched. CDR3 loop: CASSIVAGGSGELFF. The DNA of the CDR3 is TGTGCCAGTAGTATAGTAGCGGGAGGGTCCGGGGAGCTGTTTTTT.

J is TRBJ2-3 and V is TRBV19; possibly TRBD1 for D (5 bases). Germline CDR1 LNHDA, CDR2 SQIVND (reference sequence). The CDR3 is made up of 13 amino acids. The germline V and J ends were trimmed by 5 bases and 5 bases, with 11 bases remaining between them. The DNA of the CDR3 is TGTGCCAGTAGTGATGGTAGGGGAGATACGCAGTATTTT. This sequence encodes CASSDGRGDTQYF. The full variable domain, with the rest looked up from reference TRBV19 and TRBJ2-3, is DGGITQSPKYLFRKEGQNVTLSCEQNLNHDAMYWYRQDPGQGLRLIYYSQIVNDFQKGDIAEGYSVSREKKESFPLTVTSAQKNPTAFYLCASSDGRGDTQYFGPGTRLTVL.

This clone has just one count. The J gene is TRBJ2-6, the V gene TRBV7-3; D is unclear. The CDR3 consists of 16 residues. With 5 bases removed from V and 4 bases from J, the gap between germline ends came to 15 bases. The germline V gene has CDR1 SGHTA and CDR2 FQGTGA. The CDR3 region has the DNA TGTGCCAGCAGCCCATCCTTGGCGCTGGGGGCCAACGTCCTGACTTTC. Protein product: CASSPSLALGANVLTF.

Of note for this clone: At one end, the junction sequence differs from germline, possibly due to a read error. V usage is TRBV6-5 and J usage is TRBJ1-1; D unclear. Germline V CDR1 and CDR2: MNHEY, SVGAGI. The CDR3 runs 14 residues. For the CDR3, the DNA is TGTGCCAGCAGTTACGTCGGGATCACCACTGGAGCTTTCTTT. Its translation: CASSYVGITTGAFF.

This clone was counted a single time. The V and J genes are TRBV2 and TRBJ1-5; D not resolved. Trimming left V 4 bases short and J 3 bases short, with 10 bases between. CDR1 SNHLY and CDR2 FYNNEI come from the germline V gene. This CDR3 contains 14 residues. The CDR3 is CASSGKALNQPQHF. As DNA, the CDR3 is TGTGCCAGCAGTGGGAAGGCGCTCAATCAGCCCCAGCATTTT.

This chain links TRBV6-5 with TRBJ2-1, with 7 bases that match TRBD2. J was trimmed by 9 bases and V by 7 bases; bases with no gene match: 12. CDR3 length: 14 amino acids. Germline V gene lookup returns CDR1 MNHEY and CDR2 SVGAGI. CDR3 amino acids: CASKNGGGSGEQFF. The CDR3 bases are TGTGCCAGCAAAAACGGGGGAGGGTCGGGTGAGCAGTTCTTC.

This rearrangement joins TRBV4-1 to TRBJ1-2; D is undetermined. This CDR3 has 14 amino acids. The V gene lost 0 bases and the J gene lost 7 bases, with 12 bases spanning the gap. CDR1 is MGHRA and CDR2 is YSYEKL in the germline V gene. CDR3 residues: CASSQDPGSGGYTF. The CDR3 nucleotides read TGCGCCAGCAGCCAAGATCCGGGTTCTGGTGGCTACACCTTC.

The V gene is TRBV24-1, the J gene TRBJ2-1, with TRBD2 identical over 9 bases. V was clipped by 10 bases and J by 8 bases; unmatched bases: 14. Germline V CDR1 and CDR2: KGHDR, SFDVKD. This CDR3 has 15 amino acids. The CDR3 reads CATSGGRAGGHEQFF. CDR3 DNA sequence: TGTGCCACATCTGGTGGGAGAGCGGGAGGCCATGAGCAGTTCTTC.